This TCR beta chain was documented in a study of control samples from healthy donors and cancer patients. Method: immunoSEQ multiplex PCR; TCRdb's copy keeps in-frame clones and lacks some. The data contain tens of thousands of clones, roughly 80% of them singletons. The germline V gene encodes CDR1 SGHTA and CDR2 FQGNSA. V was trimmed by 4 bases and J by 11 bases, leaving 15 bases between them. There are 13 residues in the CDR3. Sequenced input: PBMCs. The gene calls are TRBV7-2 and TRBJ1-5, with D tentatively TRBD1 (6 bases). The sequence was collected from a woman in her forties or fifties with lung cancer. In DNA form, the CDR3 reads TGTGCCAGCAGCTCCTCAGGGGACATGGCCCAGCATTTT. Amino acids: CASSSSGDMAQHF. The full variable domain, with the rest looked up from reference TRBV7-2 and TRBJ1-5, is GAGVSQSPSNKVTEKGKDVELRCDPISGHTALYWYRQSLGQGLEFLIYFQGNSAPDKSGLPSDRFSAERTGGSVSTLTIQRTQQEDSAVYLCASSSSGDMAQHFGDGTRLSIL.